This T cell receptor beta chain was identified during a study of identical twins. TCRdb analysed the 5' RACE reads with MiXCR anew, one entry per CDR3 protein. The table has 350,000 to 500,000 distinct CDR3 sequences, approximately 17% seen once. Trimming shortened V by 0 bases and J by 4 bases, and 18 bases separated the two germline ends. The germline gives CDR1 SQVTM, CDR2 ANQGSEA. The CDR3 sequence is 16 residues long. The specimen was naive T cells sorted from blood. The chain has TRBV29-1 and TRBJ2-5; weak D call: TRBD2 (5 bases). This receptor was obtained from a man aged 50-60 years in good health. CDR3 in amino acids: CSVEDSVQGWRETQYF. The CDR3 bases are TGCAGCGTTGAAGATAGCGTGCAAGGGTGGCGAGAGACCCAGTACTTC.